This TCR beta chain appears in the sequencing data of a study of T-cell reconstitution after alpha-beta-depleted transplantation in children. Study-wide points: Newly produced T cells mostly provided counts and TCRbeta diversity after one year, as hyperexpanded clones declined. By about two months after transplant, alpha-beta T cells reportedly arose from several hundred graft clones that had expanded.

As concerns this clonotype: Antigen: not known.

Preparation of the TCRbeta library was carried out with unique molecular identifiers. Each CDR3 protein is one row after TCRdb ran MiXCR on the PCR reads. The repertoire holds about 240,000 distinct CDR3 sequences, with around 25% as singletons. The TCR originated in a girl between 2 and 10 years old with Fanconi anemia, due to receive a stem cell transplant. Sequences were derived from PBMCs, sampled before TCRalphabeta/CD19-depleted stem cell transplant.

CDR3 sequence: CASSRDEAGEQYF. CDR3 in DNA: TGTGCCAGCAGCCGGGACGAAGCGGGTGAGCAGTACTTC. The chain is built from TRBV7-8 and TRBJ2-7, with a weak D call TRBD2 (6 bases). Trimming stripped 5 bases from V and 7 bases from J, with 15 bases between. The length of the CDR3 is 13 residues. Germline V gives CDR1 SGHVS, CDR2 FQNEAQ.